These T cell receptor beta chains were read from a single sample in a study of T cells in localized non-small cell lung cancer. Some clones are missing from TCRdb's copy, which holds only in-frame ones; the method was immunoSEQ multiplex PCR. The sample holds over 50,000 clones; approximately 88% are singletons and the top ten take about 15%. This sample comprised peripheral blood mononuclear cells, obtained before any cancer treatment. The origin of the receptors is a man between 35 and 75 years old with stage III lung adenocarcinoma. CDR3s include the opening cysteine and the closing phenylalanine or tryptophan. A D gene is named only where the DNA matches it firmly. Size is omitted from some rows. Given values are once, few, many or a class for expanded clones.

CASLLRGGETQYF	TGTGCCAGCCTACTCAGGGGGGGAGAGACCCAGTACTTC	-	-	TRBJ2-5	TRBV7-2
CASSGQGSDEQFF	TGTGCCAGCTCCGGGCAGGGTAGCGATGAGCAGTTCTTC	-	-	TRBJ2-1	TRBV18
CASSRESGSGETQYF	TGCGCCAGCAGCAGGGAGAGCGGGAGTGGTGAGACCCAGTACTTC	-	TRBD2	TRBJ2-5	TRBV5-1
CASSQDIAGGTGELFF	TGCGCCAGCAGCCAAGATATAGCGGGGGGGACGGGGGAGCTGTTTTTT	-	TRBD2	TRBJ2-2	TRBV4-3
CASSLVPDPRRETQYF	TGTGCCAGCAGCTTAGTCCCCGACCCGCGCCGGGAGACCCAGTACTTC	once	-	TRBJ2-5	TRBV7-9
CASSLSTGSRDTQYF	TGTGCCAGCTCGCTATCCACGGGTTCGAGAGATACGCAGTATTTT	-	-	TRBJ2-3	TRBV18
CASSEARGGVEKLFF	TGTGCCAGCAGTGAAGCCAGGGGAGGAGTTGAAAAACTGTTTTTT	-	-	TRBJ1-4	TRBV6-1
CASSQENTYEQYF	TGTGCCAGCAGCCAAGAAAACACCTACGAGCAGTACTTC	-	-	TRBJ2-7	TRBV4-2
CASSYDRDSYEQYF	TGTGCCAGCAGTTACGACCGGGACAGCTACGAGCAGTACTTC	-	TRBD1	TRBJ2-7	TRBV6-6
CASRLGRSWDAEQFF	TGTGCCAGCAGACTTGGACGGTCCTGGGACGCTGAGCAGTTCTTC	-	-	TRBJ2-1	TRBV2
CASSRDWAFARGEQFF	TGCGCCAGCAGTAGGGACTGGGCCTTCGCCCGTGGTGAGCAGTTCTTC	-	-	TRBJ2-1	TRBV10-1
CASSHLSGSTDTQYF	TGTGCCAGTAGTCACCTGAGCGGGAGCACAGATACGCAGTATTTT	-	-	TRBJ2-3	TRBV19
CASGLAKEAGAPDTQYF	TGTGCTAGTGGTTTGGCTAAAGAAGCGGGAGCACCAGATACGCAGTATTTT	-	TRBD2	TRBJ2-3	TRBV12-5
CASSDPGRADTQYF	TGTGCCAGCAGTGACCCTGGCAGGGCAGATACGCAGTATTTT	-	-	TRBJ2-3	TRBV6-4
CASSLEQGRGAPLHF	TGCGCCAGCAGCTTGGAACAGGGGAGAGGGGCACCCCTCCACTTT	-	TRBD1	TRBJ1-6	TRBV5-1
CASRAVGSSTDTQYF	TGTGCCAGCAGAGCTGTAGGATCTAGCACAGATACGCAGTATTTT	-	-	TRBJ2-3	TRBV6-1
CASSYSSVNTEAFF	TGTGCCAGCAGTTACTCGTCCGTGAACACTGAAGCTTTCTTT	few	-	TRBJ1-1	TRBV6-6